The clone carrying this T cell receptor beta chain was counted many times. The DNA ends 3 residues before the CDR3 does, and the rest of the CDR3 is filled in from the germline J gene. Assay used: immunoSEQ multiplex PCR; TCRdb lists only in-frame clones, some missing. This sample carries 30,000 to 40,000 clones, none of them present only once. This sample stems from a study of T cell clonality in common variable immunodeficiency. The germline V and J ends were trimmed by 11 bases and 5 bases, with 16 bases remaining between them. The germline V gene encodes CDR1 MDHEN and CDR2 SYDVKM. CDR3 length: 12 amino acids.

This receptor was identified in a person aged 18 to 69 in good health. What was sequenced was peripheral blood mononuclear cells. The J gene is TRBJ2-7, the V gene TRBV28; no definite D call. The CDR3 spells CAGRSPMDEQYF. The CDR3 DNA, read in part, is TGTGCCGGTCGGTCGCCTATGGACGAG.